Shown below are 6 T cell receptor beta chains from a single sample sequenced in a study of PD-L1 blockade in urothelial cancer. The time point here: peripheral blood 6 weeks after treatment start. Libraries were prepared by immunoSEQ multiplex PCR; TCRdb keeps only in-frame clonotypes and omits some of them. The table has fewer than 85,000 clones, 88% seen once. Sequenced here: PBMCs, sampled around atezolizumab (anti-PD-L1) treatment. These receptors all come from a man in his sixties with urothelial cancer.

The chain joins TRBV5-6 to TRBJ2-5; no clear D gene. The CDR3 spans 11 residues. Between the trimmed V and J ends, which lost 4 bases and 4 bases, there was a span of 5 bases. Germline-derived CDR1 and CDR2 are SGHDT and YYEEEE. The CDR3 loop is CASSLSETQYF. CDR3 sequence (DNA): TGTGCCAGCAGCCTATCAGAGACCCAGTACTTC.

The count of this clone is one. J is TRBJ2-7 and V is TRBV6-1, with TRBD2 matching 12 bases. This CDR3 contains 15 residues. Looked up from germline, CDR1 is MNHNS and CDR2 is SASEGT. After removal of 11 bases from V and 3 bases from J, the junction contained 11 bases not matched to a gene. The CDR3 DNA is TGTGCCTCCACACCCCTAGCGGGAGGGCTCTACGAGCAGTACTTC. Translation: CASTPLAGGLYEQYF.

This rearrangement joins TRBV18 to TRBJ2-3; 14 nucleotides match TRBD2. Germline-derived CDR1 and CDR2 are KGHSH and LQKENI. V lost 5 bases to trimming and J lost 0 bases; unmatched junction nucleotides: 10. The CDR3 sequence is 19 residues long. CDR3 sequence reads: CASSIPGLAGEKSTDTQYF. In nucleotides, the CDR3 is TGTGCCAGCTCAATACCGGGACTAGCGGGGGAAAAAAGCACAGATACGCAGTATTTT. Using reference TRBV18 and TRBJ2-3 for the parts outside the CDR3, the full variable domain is NAGVMQNPRHLVRRRGQEARLRCSPMKGHSHVYWYRQLPEEGLKFMVYLQKENIIDESGMPKERFSAEFPKEGPSILRIQQVVRGDSAAYFCASSIPGLAGEKSTDTQYFGPGTRLTVL.

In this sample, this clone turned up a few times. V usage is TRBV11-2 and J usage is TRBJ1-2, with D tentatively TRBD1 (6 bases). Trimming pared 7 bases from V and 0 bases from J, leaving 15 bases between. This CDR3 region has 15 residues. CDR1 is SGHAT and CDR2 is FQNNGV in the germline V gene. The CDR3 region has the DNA TGTGCCAGCACCCGCCGGCAGGGGCCTAACTATGGCTACACCTTC. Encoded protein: CASTRRQGPNYGYTF.

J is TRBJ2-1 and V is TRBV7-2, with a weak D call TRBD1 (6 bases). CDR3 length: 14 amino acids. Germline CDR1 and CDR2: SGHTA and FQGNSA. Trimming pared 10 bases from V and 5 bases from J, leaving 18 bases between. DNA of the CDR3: TGTGCCACCAATATGGACAGCCGAAACAATGAGCAGTTCTTC. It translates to CATNMDSRNNEQFF.

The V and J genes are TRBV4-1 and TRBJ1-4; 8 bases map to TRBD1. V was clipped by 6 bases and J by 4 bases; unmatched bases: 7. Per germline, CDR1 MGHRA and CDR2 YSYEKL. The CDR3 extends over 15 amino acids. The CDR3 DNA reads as TGCGCCAGCAGTCGACAGGGGTTTATTAATGAAAAACTGTTTTTT. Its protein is CASSRQGFINEKLFF.